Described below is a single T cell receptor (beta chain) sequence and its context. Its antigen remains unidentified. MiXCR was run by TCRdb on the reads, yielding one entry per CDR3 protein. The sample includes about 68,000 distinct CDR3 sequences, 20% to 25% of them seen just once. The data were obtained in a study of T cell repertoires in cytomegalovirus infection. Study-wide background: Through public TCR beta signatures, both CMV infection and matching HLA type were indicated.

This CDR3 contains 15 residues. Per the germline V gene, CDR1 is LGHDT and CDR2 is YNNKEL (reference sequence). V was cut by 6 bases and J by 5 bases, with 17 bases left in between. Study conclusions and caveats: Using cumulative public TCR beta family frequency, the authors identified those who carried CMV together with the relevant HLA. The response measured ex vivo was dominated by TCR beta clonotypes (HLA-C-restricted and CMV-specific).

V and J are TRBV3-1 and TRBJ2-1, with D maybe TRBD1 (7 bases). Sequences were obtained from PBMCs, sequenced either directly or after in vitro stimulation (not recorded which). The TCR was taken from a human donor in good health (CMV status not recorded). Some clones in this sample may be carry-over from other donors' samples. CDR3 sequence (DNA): TGTGCCAGCAGACCCAGGGGGGCTGGGAACAATGAGCAGTTCTTC. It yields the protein CASRPRGAGNNEQFF.